This section outlines one T cell receptor (beta chain) sequence together with its context. The target antigen is unknown. Germline V CDR1 and CDR2: SNHLY, FYNNEI. The CDR3 is made up of 14 amino acids. The sample originates from a study of CXCR3-negative and CXCR3-positive naive CD8 T cells. Whole-study results and caveats: In CXCR3-positive naive cells, the TRB CDR3s were more hydrophobic than in CXCR3-negative naive cells.

The libraries of TRB cDNA were constructed through 5' RACE using UMI labels. TCRdb reworked the 5' RACE reads into one entry per CDR3 protein, no DNA. Reported are 50,000 to 65,000 distinct CDR3 sequences; the ten largest clones contain about 0.8%. Every individual CD8+ T cell subset underwent sorting in triplicate at approximately 310,000 cells apiece. The sequencing input was naive CXCR3+ CD8+ T cells from blood. The subset denotes: CD45RO-CCR7+CD27+CD95- naive CD8+ T cells expressing CXCR3 (TNR3+). The chain combines TRBV2 with TRBJ2-6. The sequence came from a human donor in good health. Some clones in this sample may be carry-over from other donors' samples. CDR3 amino acids: CASRMEPGANVLTF.